The entry below describes one TCR beta chain. Its antigen is unknown. This specimen includes other DNA sequences encoding the same CDR3. V lost 4 bases to trimming and J lost 0 bases, with 4 bases between them. Germline CDR1 is ENHRY and CDR2 is SYGVKD. CDR3 length: 13 amino acids. The sample comes from a study of shared clonotypes between healthy human individuals. Overall study findings and caveats: Sorted-subset sequencing, rarefaction showed, was incomplete despite large depth. Sampling involved blood alone; tissue repertoires likely differ. Richness estimates generally favored naive over memory subsets.

Sequenced by immunoSEQ multiplex PCR; TCRdb stores in-frame clones only, minus some. The sample contains some 2,500,000 clones, 90% to 95% of which appear only once. The sample taken for sequencing was naive CD4+ T cells from PBMCs. Subset here: CD45RA+ positively selected. The sequence was obtained from a man between 18 and 29 years old in good health. Some clones in this sample may be carry-over from other donors' samples. This rearrangement joins TRBV10-3 to TRBJ1-5; no reliable D call. This chain's CDR3 is CAISGNSNQPQHF. The DNA of the CDR3 is TGTGCCATCAGTGGAAATAGCAATCAGCCCCAGCATTTT.